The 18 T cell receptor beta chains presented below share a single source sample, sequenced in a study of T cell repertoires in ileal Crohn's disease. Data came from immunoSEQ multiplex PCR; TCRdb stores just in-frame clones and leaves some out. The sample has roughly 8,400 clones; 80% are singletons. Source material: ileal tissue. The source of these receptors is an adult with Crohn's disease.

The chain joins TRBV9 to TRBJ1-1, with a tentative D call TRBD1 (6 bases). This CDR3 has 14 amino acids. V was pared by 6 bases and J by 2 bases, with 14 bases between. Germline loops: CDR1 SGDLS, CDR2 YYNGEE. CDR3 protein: CASTLGTFNTEAFF. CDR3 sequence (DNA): TGTGCCAGCACCTTGGGGACATTCAACACTGAAGCTTTCTTT. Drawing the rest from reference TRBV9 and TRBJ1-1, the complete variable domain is DSGVTQTPKHLITATGQRVTLRCSPRSGDLSVYWYQQSLDQGLQFLIQYYNGEERAKGNILERFSAQQFPDLHSELNLSSLELGDSALYFCASTLGTFNTEAFFGQGTRLTVV.

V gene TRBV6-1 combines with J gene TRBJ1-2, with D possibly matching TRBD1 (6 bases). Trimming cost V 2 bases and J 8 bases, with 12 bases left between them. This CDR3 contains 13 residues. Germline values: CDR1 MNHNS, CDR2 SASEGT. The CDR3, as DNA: TGTGCCAGCAGTGAAAGCAGGGGTACGGGCTACACCTTC. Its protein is CASSESRGTGYTF.

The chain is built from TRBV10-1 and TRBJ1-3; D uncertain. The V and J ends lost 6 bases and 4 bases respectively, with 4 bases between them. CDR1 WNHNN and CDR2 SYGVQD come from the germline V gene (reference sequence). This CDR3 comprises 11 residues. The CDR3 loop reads CASRLGNTIYF. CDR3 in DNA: TGCGCCAGCAGACTCGGAAACACCATATATTTT.

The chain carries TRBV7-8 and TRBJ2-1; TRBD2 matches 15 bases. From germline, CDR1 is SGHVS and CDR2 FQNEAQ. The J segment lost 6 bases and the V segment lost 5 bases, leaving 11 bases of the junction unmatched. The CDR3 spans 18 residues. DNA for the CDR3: TGTGCCAGCAGCGCGACCGGGACTAGCGGGAGGTGGGCCAATGAGCAGTTCTTC. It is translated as CASSATGTSGRWANEQFF.

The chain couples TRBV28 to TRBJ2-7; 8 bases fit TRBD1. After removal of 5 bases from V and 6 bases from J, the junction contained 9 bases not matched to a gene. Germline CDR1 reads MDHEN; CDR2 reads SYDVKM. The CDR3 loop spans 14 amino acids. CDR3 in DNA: TGTGCCAGCAGTCTACCGGGACAGGTAATCGAGCAGTACTTC. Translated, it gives CASSLPGQVIEQYF. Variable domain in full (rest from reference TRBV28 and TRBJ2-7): DVKVTQSSRYLVKRTGEKVFLECVQDMDHENMFWYRQDPGLGLRLIYFSYDVKMKEKGDIPEGYSVSREKKERFSLILESASTNQTSMYLCASSLPGQVIEQYFGPGTRLTVT.

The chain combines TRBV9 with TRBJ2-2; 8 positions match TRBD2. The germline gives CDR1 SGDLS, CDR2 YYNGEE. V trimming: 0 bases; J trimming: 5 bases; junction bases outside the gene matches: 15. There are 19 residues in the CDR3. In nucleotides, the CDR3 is TGTGCCAGCAGCGTAGGGAGCGGGAGTGGGTTAGTTAATACCGGGGAGCTGTTTTTT. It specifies CASSVGSGSGLVNTGELFF.

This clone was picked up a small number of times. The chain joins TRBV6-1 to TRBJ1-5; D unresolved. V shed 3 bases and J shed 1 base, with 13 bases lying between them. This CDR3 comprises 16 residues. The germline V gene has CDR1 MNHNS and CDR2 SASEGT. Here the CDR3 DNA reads TGTGCCAGCAGTGAGTCCGTGACACTCAGCAATCAGCCCCAGCATTTT. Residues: CASSESVTLSNQPQHF.

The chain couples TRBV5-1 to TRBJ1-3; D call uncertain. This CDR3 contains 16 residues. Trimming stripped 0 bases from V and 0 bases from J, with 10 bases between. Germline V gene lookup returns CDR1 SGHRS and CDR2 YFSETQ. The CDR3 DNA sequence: TGCGCCAGCAGCTTGGAAGCCCGTATCTCTGGAAACACCATATATTTT. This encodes CASSLEARISGNTIYF.

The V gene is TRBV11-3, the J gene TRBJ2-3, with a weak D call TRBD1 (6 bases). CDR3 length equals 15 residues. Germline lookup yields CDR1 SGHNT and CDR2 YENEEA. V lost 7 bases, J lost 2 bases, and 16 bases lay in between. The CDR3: CASTSPGHATDTQYF. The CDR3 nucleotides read TGTGCCAGCACCTCTCCGGGACACGCCACAGATACGCAGTATTTT.

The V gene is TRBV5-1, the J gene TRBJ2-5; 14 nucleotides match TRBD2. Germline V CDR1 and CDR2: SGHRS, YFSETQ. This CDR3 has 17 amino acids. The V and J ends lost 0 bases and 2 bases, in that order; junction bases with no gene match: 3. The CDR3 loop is CASSLARTSGRQETQYF. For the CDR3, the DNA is TGCGCCAGCAGCTTGGCGAGGACTAGCGGGAGGCAAGAGACCCAGTACTTC.

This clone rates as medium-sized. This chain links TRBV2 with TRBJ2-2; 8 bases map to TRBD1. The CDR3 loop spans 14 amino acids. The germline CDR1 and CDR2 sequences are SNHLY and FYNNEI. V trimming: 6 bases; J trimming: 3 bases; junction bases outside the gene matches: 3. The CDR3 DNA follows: TGTGCCAGCAGGGACAGGGCGTACACCGGGGAGCTGTTTTTT. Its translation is CASRDRAYTGELFF. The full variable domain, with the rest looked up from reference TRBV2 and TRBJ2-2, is EPEVTQTPSHQVTQMGQEVILRCVPISNHLYFYWYRQILGQKVEFLVSFYNNEISEKSEIFDDQFSVERPDGSNFTLKIRSTKLEDSAMYFCASRDRAYTGELFFGEGSRLTVL.

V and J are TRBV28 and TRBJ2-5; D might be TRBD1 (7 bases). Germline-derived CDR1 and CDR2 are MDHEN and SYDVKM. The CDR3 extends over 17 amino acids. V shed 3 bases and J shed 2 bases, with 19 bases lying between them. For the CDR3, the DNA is TGTGCCAGCAGTTTGCGACAGGGACTGCCTTCGCAAGAGACCCAGTACTTC. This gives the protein CASSLRQGLPSQETQYF.

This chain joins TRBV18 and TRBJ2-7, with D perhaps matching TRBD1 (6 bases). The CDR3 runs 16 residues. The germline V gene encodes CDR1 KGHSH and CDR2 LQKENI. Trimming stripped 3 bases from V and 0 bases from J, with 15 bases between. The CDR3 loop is CASSPQMTGTSYEQYF. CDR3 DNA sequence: TGTGCCAGCTCACCTCAGATGACAGGAACCTCCTACGAGCAGTACTTC.

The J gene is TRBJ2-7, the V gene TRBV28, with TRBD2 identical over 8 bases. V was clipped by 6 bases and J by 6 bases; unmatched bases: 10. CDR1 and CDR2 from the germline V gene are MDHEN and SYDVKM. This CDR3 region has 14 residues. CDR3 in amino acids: CASRASGRLREQYF. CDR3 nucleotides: TGTGCCAGCAGGGCAAGCGGGAGACTTCGCGAGCAGTACTTC.

The CDR3 DNA reads TGTGCCAGCCTCAGCGGGCTGAACACCGGGGAGCTGTTTTTT. Translation gives CASLSGLNTGELFF. V and J are TRBV19 and TRBJ2-2; TRBD2 might be the D (6 bases). CDR3 length: 14 amino acids. Trimming removed 9 bases from V and 1 base from J, with 12 bases in between. The germline V gene encodes CDR1 LNHDA and CDR2 SQIVND (reference sequence).

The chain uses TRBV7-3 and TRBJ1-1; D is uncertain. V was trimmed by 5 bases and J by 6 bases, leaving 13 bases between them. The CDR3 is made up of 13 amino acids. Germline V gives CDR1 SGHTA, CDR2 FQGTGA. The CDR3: CASSLRHHSEAFF. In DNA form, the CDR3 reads TGTGCCAGCAGCCTCCGACACCATTCTGAAGCTTTCTTT.

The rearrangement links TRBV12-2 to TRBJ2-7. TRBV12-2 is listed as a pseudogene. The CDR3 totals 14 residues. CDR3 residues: CASRSGWWTYEQYF. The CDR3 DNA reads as TGTGCAAGTCGCTCTGGGTGGTGGACCTACGAGCAGTACTTC.

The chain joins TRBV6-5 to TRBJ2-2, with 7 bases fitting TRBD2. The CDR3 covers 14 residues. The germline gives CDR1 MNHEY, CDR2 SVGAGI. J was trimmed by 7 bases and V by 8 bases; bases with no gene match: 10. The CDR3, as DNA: TGTGCCAGCTATAGGGGCGGGAGATACGGGGAGCTGTTTTTT. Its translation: CASYRGGRYGELFF.